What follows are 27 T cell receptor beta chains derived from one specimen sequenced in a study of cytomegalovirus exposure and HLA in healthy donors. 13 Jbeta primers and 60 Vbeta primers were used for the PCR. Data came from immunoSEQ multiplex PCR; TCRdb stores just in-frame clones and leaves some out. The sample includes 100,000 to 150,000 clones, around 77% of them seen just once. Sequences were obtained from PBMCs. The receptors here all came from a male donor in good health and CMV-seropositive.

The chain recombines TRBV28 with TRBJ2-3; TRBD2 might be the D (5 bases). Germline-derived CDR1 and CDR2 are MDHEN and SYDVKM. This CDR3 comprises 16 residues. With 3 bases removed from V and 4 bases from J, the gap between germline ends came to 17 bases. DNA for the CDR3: TGTGCCAGCAGTTTCCCTGCAAGAGGGTTGGCAGATACGCAGTATTTT. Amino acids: CASSFPARGLADTQYF.

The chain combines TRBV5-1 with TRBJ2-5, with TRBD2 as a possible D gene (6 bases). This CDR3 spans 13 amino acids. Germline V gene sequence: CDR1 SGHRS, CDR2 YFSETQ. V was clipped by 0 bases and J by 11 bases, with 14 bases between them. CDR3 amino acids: CASSLDPTGEQYF. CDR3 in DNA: TGCGCCAGCAGCTTGGACCCAACGGGGGAGCAGTACTTC.

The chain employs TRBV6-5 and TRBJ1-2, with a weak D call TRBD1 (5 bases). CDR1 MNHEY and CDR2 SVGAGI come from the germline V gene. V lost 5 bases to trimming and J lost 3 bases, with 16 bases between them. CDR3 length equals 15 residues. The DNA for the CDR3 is TGTGCCAGCAGTGGTTTTGGGGGGATCGACTATGGCTACACCTTC. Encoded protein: CASSGFGGIDYGYTF.

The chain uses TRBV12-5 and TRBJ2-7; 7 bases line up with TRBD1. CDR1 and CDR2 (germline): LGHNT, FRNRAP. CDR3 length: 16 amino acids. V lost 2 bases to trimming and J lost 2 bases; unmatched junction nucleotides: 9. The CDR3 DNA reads TGTGCTAGTGGTTTGAGTACAGGGGTTTCCCCCTACGAGCAGTACTTC. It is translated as CASGLSTGVSPYEQYF.

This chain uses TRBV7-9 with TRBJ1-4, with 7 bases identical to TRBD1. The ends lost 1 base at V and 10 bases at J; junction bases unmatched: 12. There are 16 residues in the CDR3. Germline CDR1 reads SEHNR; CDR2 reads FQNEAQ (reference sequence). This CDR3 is CASSLDTGARGGKLFF. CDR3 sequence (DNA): TGTGCCAGCAGCTTAGATACAGGGGCGCGTGGGGGAAAACTGTTTTTT.

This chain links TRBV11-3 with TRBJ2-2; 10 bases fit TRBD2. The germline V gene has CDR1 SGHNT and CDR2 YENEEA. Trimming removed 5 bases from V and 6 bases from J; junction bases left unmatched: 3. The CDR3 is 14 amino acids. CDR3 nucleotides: TGTGCCAGCAGCGTTCTAGCGGGAGCCGGGGAGCTGTTTTTT. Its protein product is CASSVLAGAGELFF.

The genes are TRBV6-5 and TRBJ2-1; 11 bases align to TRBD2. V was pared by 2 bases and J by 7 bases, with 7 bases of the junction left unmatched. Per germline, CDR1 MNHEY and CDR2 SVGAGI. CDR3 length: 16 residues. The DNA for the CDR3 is TGTGCCAGCAGTTACCCCGCGAGGACTAGCGGGAATGAGCAGTTCTTC. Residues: CASSYPARTSGNEQFF.

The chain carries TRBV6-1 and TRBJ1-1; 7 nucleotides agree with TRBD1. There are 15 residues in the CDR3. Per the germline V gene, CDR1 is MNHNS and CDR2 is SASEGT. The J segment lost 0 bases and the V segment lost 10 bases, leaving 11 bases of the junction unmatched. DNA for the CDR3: TGTGCCACATCACGGACAGGAGTCATGAACACTGAAGCTTTCTTT. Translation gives CATSRTGVMNTEAFF.

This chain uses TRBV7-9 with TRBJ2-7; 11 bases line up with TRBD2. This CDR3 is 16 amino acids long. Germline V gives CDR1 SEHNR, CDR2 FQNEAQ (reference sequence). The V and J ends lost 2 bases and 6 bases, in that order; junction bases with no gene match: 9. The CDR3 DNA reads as TGTGCCAGCAGCTTATCCCCCGGGACTAGCGGCGGCGAGCAGTACTTC. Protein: CASSLSPGTSGGEQYF.

The CDR3 region has the DNA TGCAGTGCTAACAGATACAATGAGCAGTTCTTC. Amino acids: CSANRYNEQFF. This chain links TRBV20-1 with TRBJ2-1; no definite D call. The CDR3 spans 11 residues. CDR1 is DFQATT, CDR2 SNEGSKA, per germline (reference sequence). V gave up 4 bases and J gave up 4 bases, with 5 bases separating them.

As DNA, the CDR3 is TGTGCCAGCAGCTTGGGAGACAGAAACACTGAAGCTTTCTTT. Translating gives CASSLGDRNTEAFF. The rearrangement joins TRBV5-4 to TRBJ1-1, with a possible D match to TRBD1 (5 bases). The CDR3 covers 14 residues. Germline CDR1 is SGHNT and CDR2 is YYREEE (reference sequence). Trimming cost V 0 bases and J 2 bases, with 8 bases left between them.

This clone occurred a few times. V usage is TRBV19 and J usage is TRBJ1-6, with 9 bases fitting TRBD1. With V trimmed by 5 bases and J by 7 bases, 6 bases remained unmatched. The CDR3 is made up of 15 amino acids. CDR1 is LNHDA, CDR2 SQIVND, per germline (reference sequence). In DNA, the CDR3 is TGTGCCAGTAGTGTGCCGGGACAGGGAAATTCACCCCTCCACTTT. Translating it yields CASSVPGQGNSPLHF. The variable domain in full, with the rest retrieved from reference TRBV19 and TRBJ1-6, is DGGITQSPKYLFRKEGQNVTLSCEQNLNHDAMYWYRQDPGQGLRLIYYSQIVNDFQKGDIAEGYSVSREKKESFPLTVTSAQKNPTAFYLCASSVPGQGNSPLHFGNGTRLTVT.

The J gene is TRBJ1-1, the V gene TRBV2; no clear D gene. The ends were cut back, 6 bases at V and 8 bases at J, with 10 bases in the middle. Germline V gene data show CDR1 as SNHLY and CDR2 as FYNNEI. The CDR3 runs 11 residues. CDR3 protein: CASRLEVEAFF. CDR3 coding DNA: TGTGCCAGCAGGCTGGAGGTGGAAGCTTTCTTT.

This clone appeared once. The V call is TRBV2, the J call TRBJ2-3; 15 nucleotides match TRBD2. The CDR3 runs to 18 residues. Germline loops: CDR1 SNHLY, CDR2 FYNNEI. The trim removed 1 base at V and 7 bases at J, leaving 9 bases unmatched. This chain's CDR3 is CASSEVGLAGGGGNTQYF. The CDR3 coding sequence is TGTGCCAGCAGTGAAGTGGGACTAGCGGGAGGAGGGGGGAATACGCAGTATTTT.

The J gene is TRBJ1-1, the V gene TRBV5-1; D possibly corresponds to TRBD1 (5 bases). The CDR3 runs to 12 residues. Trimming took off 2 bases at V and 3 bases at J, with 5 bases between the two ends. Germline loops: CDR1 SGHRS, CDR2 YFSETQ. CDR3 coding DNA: TGCGCCAGCAGCTTCAGGGACACTGAAGCTTTCTTT. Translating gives CASSFRDTEAFF.

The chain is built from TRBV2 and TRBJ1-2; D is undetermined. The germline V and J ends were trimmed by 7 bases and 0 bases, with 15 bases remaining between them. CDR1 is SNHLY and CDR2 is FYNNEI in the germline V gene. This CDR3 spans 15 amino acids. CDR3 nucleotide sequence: TGTGCCAGCAACCTTGGAGCAGACCCTAACTATGGCTACACCTTC. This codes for CASNLGADPNYGYTF.

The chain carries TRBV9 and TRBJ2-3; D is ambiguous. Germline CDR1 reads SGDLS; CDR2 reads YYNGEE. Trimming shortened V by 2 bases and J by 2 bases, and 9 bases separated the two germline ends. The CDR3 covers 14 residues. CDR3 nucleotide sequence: TGTGCCAGCAGCGTTCTAGAAAACACAGATACGCAGTATTTT. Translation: CASSVLENTDTQYF.

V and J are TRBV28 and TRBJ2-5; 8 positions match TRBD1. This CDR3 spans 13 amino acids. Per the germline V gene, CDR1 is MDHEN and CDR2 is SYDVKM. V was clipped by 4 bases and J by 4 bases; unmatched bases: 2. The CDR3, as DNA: TGTGCCAGCAGTTCAGGGGGCTCAGAGACCCAGTACTTC. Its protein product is CASSSGGSETQYF.

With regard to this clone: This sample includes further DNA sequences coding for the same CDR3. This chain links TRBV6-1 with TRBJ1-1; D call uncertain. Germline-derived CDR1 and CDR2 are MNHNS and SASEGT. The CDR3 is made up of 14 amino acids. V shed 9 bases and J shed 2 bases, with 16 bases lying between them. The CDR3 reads CASAEKGENTEAFF. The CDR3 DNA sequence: TGTGCCAGTGCTGAAAAGGGAGAAAACACTGAAGCTTTCTTT.

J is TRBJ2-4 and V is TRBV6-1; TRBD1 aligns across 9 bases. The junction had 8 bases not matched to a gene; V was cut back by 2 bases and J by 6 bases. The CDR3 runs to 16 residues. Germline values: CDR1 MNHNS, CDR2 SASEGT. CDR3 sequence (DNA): TGTGCCAGCAGTGAAATCGAAACGGACAGGGGAAACATTCAGTACTTC. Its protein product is CASSEIETDRGNIQYF.

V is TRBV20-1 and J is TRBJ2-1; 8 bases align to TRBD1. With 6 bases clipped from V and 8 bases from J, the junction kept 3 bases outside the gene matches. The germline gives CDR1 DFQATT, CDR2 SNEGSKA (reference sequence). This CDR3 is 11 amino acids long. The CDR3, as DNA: TGCAGTGCAGACAGGGGTCATGAGCAGTTCTTC. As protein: CSADRGHEQFF.

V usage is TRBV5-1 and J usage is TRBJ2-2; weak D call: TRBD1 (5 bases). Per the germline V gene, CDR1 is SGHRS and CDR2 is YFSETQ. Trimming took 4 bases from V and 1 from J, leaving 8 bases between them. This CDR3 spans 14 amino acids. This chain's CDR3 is CASSDQGNTGELFF. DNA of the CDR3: TGCGCCAGCAGCGACCAGGGGAACACCGGGGAGCTGTTTTTT.

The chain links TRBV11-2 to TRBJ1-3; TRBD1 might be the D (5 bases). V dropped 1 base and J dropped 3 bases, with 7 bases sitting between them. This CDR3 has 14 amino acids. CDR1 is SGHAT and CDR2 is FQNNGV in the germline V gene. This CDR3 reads CASSLAGLGNTIYF. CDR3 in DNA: TGTGCCAGCAGCTTAGCAGGGCTTGGAAACACCATATATTTT.

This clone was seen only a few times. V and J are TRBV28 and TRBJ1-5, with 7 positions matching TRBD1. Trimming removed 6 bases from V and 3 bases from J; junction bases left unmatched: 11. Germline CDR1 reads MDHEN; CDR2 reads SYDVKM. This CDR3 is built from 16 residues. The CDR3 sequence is CASRGPGGFNNQPQHF. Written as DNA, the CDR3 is TGTGCCAGCAGAGGGCCAGGGGGTTTTAACAATCAGCCCCAGCATTTT.

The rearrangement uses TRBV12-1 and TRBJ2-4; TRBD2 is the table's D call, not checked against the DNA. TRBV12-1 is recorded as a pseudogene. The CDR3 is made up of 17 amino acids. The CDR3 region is CASSLGRTPIAKNIQYF. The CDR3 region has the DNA TGTGCCAGCAGCTTAGGGAGAACCCCAATAGCCAAAAACATTCAGTACTTC.

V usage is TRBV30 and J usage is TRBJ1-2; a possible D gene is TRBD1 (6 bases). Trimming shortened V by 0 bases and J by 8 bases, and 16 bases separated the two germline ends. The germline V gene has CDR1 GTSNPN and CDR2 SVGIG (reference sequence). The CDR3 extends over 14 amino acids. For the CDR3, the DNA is TGTGCCTGGAGTGTACAGGGAGTGGTGGGGGGCTACACCTTC. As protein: CAWSVQGVVGGYTF.

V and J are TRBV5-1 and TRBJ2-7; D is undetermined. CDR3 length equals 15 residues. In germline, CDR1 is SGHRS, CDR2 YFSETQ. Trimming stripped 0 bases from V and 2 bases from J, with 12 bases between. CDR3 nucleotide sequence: TGCGCCAGCAGCTTGGCTTCAGGCGACACCTACGAGCAGTACTTC. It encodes CASSLASGDTYEQYF.